This TCR beta chain was obtained from a study of PD-L1 blockade in urothelial cancer. Produced via immunoSEQ multiplex PCR; TCRdb's table is partial and in-frame only. Of around 48,000 clones in the sample, roughly 86% were seen once. Time point meaning: peripheral blood 6 weeks after treatment start. Patients had locally advanced or metastatic urothelial carcinoma. Sequencing used PBMCs, obtained around atezolizumab (anti-PD-L1) treatment. The TCR was taken from a man in his 60s with urothelial cancer.

CDR3 DNA sequence: TGTGCCTGGAGTGTAATGGGACAGGGGTCCTACGAGCAGTACTTC. Translated, it gives CAWSVMGQGSYEQYF. The chain links TRBV30 to TRBJ2-7, with 10 bases that match TRBD1. V lost 0 bases and J lost 1; bases outside the gene matches: 3. The CDR3 contains 15 residues. Germline V gives CDR1 GTSNPN, CDR2 SVGIG (reference sequence).